This section outlines one T cell receptor beta chain sequence together with its context. No antigen is known for it. The data were taken from a study of T-cell memory formation after mild COVID-19. Regarding the study as a whole: For contracting clones, CD4+ ones sat mainly in CM and EM, CD8+ in EMRA.

Trimming removed 0 bases from V and 2 bases from J; junction bases left unmatched: 10. Per germline, CDR1 LGHNA and CDR2 YNFKEQ. The CDR3 is 18 residues long. MiXCR, applied by TCRdb to the 5' RACE reads, yields one record per CDR3 protein. The sample contains approximately 400,000 distinct CDR3 sequences, around 24% of which appear only once. The receptor was derived from an adult woman who had mild COVID-19 (a few samples of this study predate the infection). Cell type and time point are not known. The sequenced sample consisted of PBMCs or a T cell subset sorted from them (not recorded which). The V call is TRBV4-2, the J call TRBJ2-7, with TRBD2 matching 10 bases. The CDR3 DNA reads as TGTGCCAGCAGCCAAGACCTTTCTACTAGCGGGATTGCCTACGAGCAGTACTTC. Its translation is CASSQDLSTSGIAYEQYF.